This record looks at one T cell receptor (beta chain) sequence and its context. It was with 60 Vbeta and 13 Jbeta primers that the PCR ran. TCRdb's table, derived via immunoSEQ multiplex PCR, lists solely in-frame clones and lacks some. This sample yields over 95,000 clones, of which roughly 80% are seen a single time; about 3.5% belongs to the top ten. This record belongs to a study of cytomegalovirus exposure and HLA in healthy donors. Trimming stripped 1 base from V and 0 bases from J, with 7 bases between. This CDR3 has 14 amino acids. The V gene's germline CDR1 is SGHDT and CDR2 YYEEEE. This receptor was identified in a man in his forties in good health and CMV-seronegative. Sequencing was performed on PBMCs. The chain couples TRBV5-6 to TRBJ1-1, with a possible D match to TRBD1 (5 bases). CDR3 nucleotides: TGTGCCAGCAGCTTGCACAGGTTGAACACTGAAGCTTTCTTT. Its protein is CASSLHRLNTEAFF. The whole variable domain, remainder taken from reference TRBV5-6 and TRBJ1-1, is DAGVTQSPTHLIKTRGQQVTLRCSPKSGHDTVSWYQQALGQGPQFIFQYYEEEERQRGNFPDRFSGHQFPNYSSELNVNALLLGDSALYLCASSLHRLNTEAFFGQGTRLTVV.